This is a list of T cell receptor beta chains from one sample in a study of blood T cell repertoires in COVID-19. The protocol was immunoSEQ multiplex PCR, while the TCRdb copy is restricted to in-frame clones and leaves out a portion. Of roughly 290,000 clones detected, 80% to 90% appear once; the ten largest clones hold around 0.84%. Source material: peripheral blood. The origin of the receptors is a young man with acute or convalescent COVID-19. Each CDR3 is given with its conserved first and last residue. For some rows the clone size is stated as once, few or many, or as a class when expanded; others skip it.

J: TRBJ1-1; V: TRBV25-1; size: .; CDR3: CASSFGHLNTEAFF
J: TRBJ2-7; V: TRBV15; size: .; CDR3: CATSRGADYEQYF
J: TRBJ1-2; V: TRBV28; size: .; CDR3: CASISPGNYGYTF
J: TRBJ1-5; V: TRBV6-5; size: .; CDR3: CATRTGASNQPQHF
J: TRBJ1-1; V: TRBV28; size: once; CDR3: CASSPHDRTNTEAFF
J: TRBJ1-1; V: TRBV27; size: .; CDR3: CASIATNTEAFF
J: TRBJ2-1; V: TRBV7-9; size: few; CDR3: CASSFNPTSGADNEQFF
J: TRBJ1-2; V: TRBV6-1; size: .; CDR3: CASSEASGYTF
J: TRBJ1-6; V: TRBV28; size: .; CDR3: CASSFPTGDYSPLHF
J: TRBJ2-7; V: TRBV3-1/TRBV3-2; size: .; CDR3: CATGLADVYEQYF
J: TRBJ2-1; V: TRBV9; size: .; CDR3: CASSVAPKTEQFF
J: TRBJ2-3; V: TRBV5-5; size: .; CDR3: CASTFLLTNLGSTSTDTQYF
J: TRBJ2-7; V: TRBV4-2; size: .; CDR3: CASSQPLLAGEREQYF
J: TRBJ2-7; V: TRBV7-3; size: once; CDR3: CASSLSGTSGHYEQYF
J: TRBJ2-1; V: TRBV7-3; size: few; CDR3: CASSPTGTSGVNEQFF
J: TRBJ2-3; V: TRBV6-2/TRBV6-3; size: .; CDR3: CASSYFGGGLNTQYF
J: TRBJ1-5; V: TRBV1; size: .; CDR3: CTSSQDRTETRHQPQHF
J: TRBJ2-1; V: TRBV19; size: .; CDR3: CASSIALLGGSSYNEQFF
J: TRBJ1-1; V: TRBV12-5; size: .; CDR3: CASGLFAEAFF
J: TRBJ2-5; V: TRBV28; size: .; CDR3: CASRPRGTETQYF
J: TRBJ2-5; V: TRBV4-1; size: .; CDR3: CASSPYGGQTQYF
J: TRBJ1-4; V: TRBV30; size: .; CDR3: CACLAGGGEKLFF
J: TRBJ1-4; V: TRBV5-1; size: .; CDR3: CASSLNRASEKLFF
J: TRBJ1-1; V: TRBV12-3/TRBV12-4; size: .; CDR3: CASSGIMNTEAFF
J: TRBJ2-1; V: TRBV29-1; size: .; CDR3: CSVNRAYSYNEQFF
J: TRBJ2-7; V: TRBV15; size: .; CDR3: CATSRVGTGLSYEQYF
J: TRBJ2-3; V: TRBV11-2; size: .; CDR3: CASSPSGDGTDTQYF
J: TRBJ1-5; V: TRBV28; size: .; CDR3: CASSSSGKPQHF
J: TRBJ1-1; V: TRBV7-2; size: .; CDR3: CASSHSLQGYTEAFF
J: TRBJ2-3; V: TRBV11-2; size: once; CDR3: CASSLEGTGRDTQYF
J: TRBJ1-2; V: TRBV6-5; size: .; CDR3: CASSRDRSAGGYTF
J: TRBJ2-1; V: TRBV19; size: .; CDR3: CASRLQGFTLNEQFF
J: TRBJ2-1; V: TRBV12-3/TRBV12-4; size: once; CDR3: CASSPWFF
J: TRBJ2-2; V: TRBV6-5; size: .; CDR3: CARGTGNTGELFF
J: TRBJ2-7; V: TRBV5-6; size: .; CDR3: CASRLDRAYEQYF
J: TRBJ2-1; V: TRBV28; size: .; CDR3: CASGGNVGSSYNEQFF
J: TRBJ1-2; V: TRBV10-3; size: .; CDR3: CAIWTVNYGYTF
J: TRBJ1-2; V: TRBV6-5; size: once; CDR3: CASSKQGAGNYGYTF
J: TRBJ1-2; V: TRBV30; size: .; CDR3: CARFAGTAVYGYTF
J: TRBJ1-1; V: TRBV5-4; size: .; CDR3: CASSPGTGPNTEAFF
J: TRBJ2-7; V: TRBV7-6; size: .; CDR3: CASSPTSGSSYEQYF
J: TRBJ1-2; V: TRBV19; size: .; CDR3: CASKKTGLQSFNYGYTF
J: TRBJ1-5; V: TRBV29-1; size: .; CDR3: CSVGGNNQPQHF
J: TRBJ1-1; V: TRBV5-1; size: .; CDR3: CASSLAETANTEAFF
J: TRBJ1-6; V: TRBV5-6; size: .; CDR3: CASSLRTDNSPLHF
J: TRBJ1-2; V: TRBV10-1; size: .; CDR3: CASSEDRNYGYTF
J: TRBJ1-2; V: TRBV19; size: .; CDR3: CASSIAQDRNLYGYTF
J: TRBJ2-1; V: TRBV5-1; size: .; CDR3: CASSFSRKEVHEQFF
J: TRBJ1-5; V: TRBV28; size: .; CDR3: CASSVRQRVQPQHF
J: TRBJ2-1; V: TRBV2; size: few; CDR3: CASSDGRLTYNEQFF
J: TRBJ1-1; V: TRBV14; size: .; CDR3: CASSEQGAGTEAFF
J: TRBJ1-5; V: TRBV28; size: .; CDR3: CASRPGQAGDQPQHF
J: TRBJ1-4; V: TRBV6-5; size: .; CDR3: CASSRKNRVEKLFF